The clone carrying this T cell receptor (beta chain) was seen only a few times. Its antigen remains unknown. V was cut by 4 bases and J by 6 bases, with 14 bases left in between. This CDR3 is built from 14 residues. Germline V gene data show CDR1 as SGHRS and CDR2 as YFSETQ. This sample is part of a study of blood T cells in healthy people across ages. Study conclusions and caveats: Age advanced and TCR beta diversity per million T cells fell, roughly linearly. A strong correlation between TCR beta diversity and naive T cell percentage was seen.

A second PCR, run for about 6 to 11 cycles, used a sample-barcoded 5' primer plus a J-beta primer mix. In TCRdb, the 5' RACE reads were re-called with MiXCR into one record per CDR3 protein. The sample holds some 890,000 distinct CDR3 sequences, around 29% seen once. These sequences were also reported in another study, on T cells of mothers and their children. Per that paper: Microchimeric T cell clones that persisted were not detected.

This TCR derives from a woman aged 40 to 50 in good health. Sequenced sample: blood. The chain employs TRBV5-1 and TRBJ2-1; D is ambiguous. As DNA, the CDR3 is TGCGCCAGCAGCCCGGGCTTCGGTGGCAATGAGCAGTTCTTC. Its protein product is CASSPGFGGNEQFF.